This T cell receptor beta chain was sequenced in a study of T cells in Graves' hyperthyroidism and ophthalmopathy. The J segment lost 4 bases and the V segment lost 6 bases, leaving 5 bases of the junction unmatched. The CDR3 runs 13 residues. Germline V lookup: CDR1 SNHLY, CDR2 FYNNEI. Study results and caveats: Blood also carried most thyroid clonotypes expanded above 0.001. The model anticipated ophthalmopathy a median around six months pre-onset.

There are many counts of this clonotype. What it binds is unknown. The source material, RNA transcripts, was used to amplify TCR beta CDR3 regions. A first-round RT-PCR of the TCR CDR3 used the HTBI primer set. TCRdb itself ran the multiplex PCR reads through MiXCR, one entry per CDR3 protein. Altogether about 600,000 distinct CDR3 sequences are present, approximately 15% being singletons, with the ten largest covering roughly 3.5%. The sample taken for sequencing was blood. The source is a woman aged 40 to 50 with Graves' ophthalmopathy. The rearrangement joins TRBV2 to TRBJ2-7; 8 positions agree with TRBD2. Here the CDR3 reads CASSPGLDYEQYF. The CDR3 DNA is TGTGCCAGCAGCCCGGGACTAGATTACGAGCAGTACTTC.